What follows are 11 T cell receptor beta chains derived from one specimen sequenced in a study of somatic mutations in cytotoxic T cells in rheumatoid arthritis. Profiled with immunoSEQ multiplex PCR; TCRdb holds only in-frame clones, not every one. The sample includes just over 30,000 clones, around four fifths seen only once; the top ten take 8.4%. What was sequenced was CD8+ T cells sorted from blood. These receptors originate from an adult with rheumatoid arthritis.

The chain is built from TRBV27 and TRBJ2-7; D gene unclear. CDR1 MNHEY and CDR2 SMNVEV come from the germline V gene (reference sequence). The length of the CDR3 is 13 residues. The germline V and J ends were trimmed by 2 bases and 0 bases, with 5 bases remaining between them. The CDR3 protein is CASSLDNSYEQYF. The CDR3 DNA reads as TGTGCCAGCAGTTTAGACAACTCCTACGAGCAGTACTTC.

The chain combines TRBV5-5 with TRBJ1-1; 7 bases fit TRBD1. Germline V lookup: CDR1 SGHKS, CDR2 YYEKEE (reference sequence). Trimming at V came to 4 bases and at J to 4 bases, leaving 16 bases not matched to a gene. The CDR3 sequence is 17 residues long. DNA of the CDR3: TGTGCCAGCAGCCTCGGGACAGTGGTTGTAGGAAGCACTGAAGCTTTCTTT. It yields the protein CASSLGTVVVGSTEAFF.

This chain connects TRBV28 to TRBJ2-5; 10 bases align to TRBD2. Germline CDR1 is MDHEN and CDR2 is SYDVKM. CDR3 length: 16 amino acids. J gave up 2 bases and V 2 bases, and 5 bases lay outside the gene matches. For the CDR3, the DNA is TGTGCCAGCAGTTTAGGACTAGCGGCACCTCAAGAGACCCAGTACTTC. It is translated as CASSLGLAAPQETQYF.

The chain joins TRBV13 to TRBJ1-2, with 9 nucleotides matching TRBD1. Germline V CDR1 and CDR2: PRHDT, FYEKMQ (reference sequence). This CDR3 has 16 residues. After removal of 0 bases from V and 6 bases from J, the junction contained 8 bases not matched to a gene. The CDR3 loop is CASSLGLGQGSDGYTF. CDR3 nucleotides: TGTGCCAGCAGCTTAGGCCTAGGACAGGGGAGCGATGGCTACACCTTC.

This clone has more than one count but fewer than ten. This rearrangement joins TRBV9 to TRBJ1-1; tentative D call: TRBD1 (5 bases). The CDR3 is 12 amino acids. Trimming removed 5 bases at V and 8 bases at J, with 13 bases between. The germline V gene encodes CDR1 SGDLS and CDR2 YYNGEE. CDR3 protein: CASRPNGGEAFF. In nucleotides, the CDR3 is TGTGCCAGCAGACCAAACGGGGGGGAAGCTTTCTTT.

The sample holds one count of this clone. This sequence joins TRBV4-1 and TRBJ1-3; 7 bases are a match to TRBD1. V lost 2 bases to trimming and J lost 0 bases; unmatched junction nucleotides: 4. Germline assignment: CDR1 MGHRA and CDR2 YSYEKL. CDR3 size: 16 residues. The CDR3 nucleotides read TGCGCCAGCAGCCAAAGCCCAGGGGGCTCTGGAAACACCATATATTTT. The encoded protein is CASSQSPGGSGNTIYF.

The chain carries TRBV5-1 and TRBJ2-7; TRBD2 is a possible D gene (6 bases). V was clipped by 4 bases and J by 5 bases, with 19 bases between them. The germline V gene encodes CDR1 SGHRS and CDR2 YFSETQ. The CDR3 sequence is 15 residues long. The CDR3 DNA reads TGCGCCAGCAGCCCTAGGAGGGCGATGCGCGACGAGCAGTACTTC. It translates to CASSPRRAMRDEQYF.

V is TRBV5-6 and J is TRBJ2-1; 9 nucleotides line up with TRBD1. V was clipped by 2 bases and J by 8 bases; unmatched bases: 8. Germline CDR1 is SGHDT and CDR2 is YYEEEE. The CDR3 is made up of 15 amino acids. The CDR3 protein is CASSFRQGVFDEQFF. The CDR3 DNA is TGTGCCAGCAGCTTTCGACAGGGGGTGTTCGATGAGCAGTTCTTC.

V is TRBV9 and J is TRBJ2-7, with a tentative D call TRBD2 (5 bases). V dropped 4 bases and J dropped 6 bases, with 17 bases sitting between them. The germline V gene has CDR1 SGDLS and CDR2 YYNGEE. This CDR3 is built from 14 residues. In DNA, the CDR3 is TGTGCCAGCAGCTCGAGAACGGGAAAGGGCGAGCAGTACTTC. Its protein is CASSSRTGKGEQYF.

The gene calls are TRBV2 and TRBJ2-7, with 9 bases aligning to TRBD1. The CDR3 extends over 15 amino acids. J was trimmed by 1 base and V by 7 bases; bases with no gene match: 8. Germline V gene data show CDR1 as SNHLY and CDR2 as FYNNEI. For the CDR3, the DNA is TGTGCCAGCAAACTCCGGGACAGGGTATCCTACGAGCAGTACTTC. It is translated as CASKLRDRVSYEQYF.

V is TRBV15 and J is TRBJ1-5; tentatively, D is TRBD1 (6 bases). V lost 5 bases, J lost 1 base, and 12 bases lay in between. Germline values: CDR1 LNHNV, CDR2 YYDKDF (reference sequence). The CDR3 totals 15 residues. The CDR3 loop reads CATSLARGSNQPQHF. The CDR3 bases are TGTGCCACCAGCTTAGCCAGGGGAAGCAATCAGCCCCAGCATTTT.